One and the same sample provided the 5 T cell receptor beta chains below, sequenced in a study of CD8 T cells in Susac syndrome. After extraction with the RNeasy kit, roughly 0.5 to 1 ug of the RNA was reverse transcribed using random hexamers. Via MiXCR, TCRdb re-called the immunoSEQ multiplex PCR reads, giving one row per CDR3 protein. Of 140,000 or so distinct CDR3 sequences in the sample, 85% to 95% were seen once. Sequenced: CD4+ T cells from PBMCs. Receptor source: a human donor with multiple sclerosis.

This rearrangement joins TRBV20-1 to TRBJ2-5, with D possibly called TRBD1 or TRBD2 (5 bases each). This CDR3 comprises 13 residues. Germline values: CDR1 DFQATT, CDR2 SNEGSKA (reference sequence). V was cut by 2 bases and J by 7 bases, with 14 bases left in between. CDR3 in DNA: TGCAGTGCTAGAACGGGGCTAGCCGTGACCCAGTACTTC. Its translation is CSARTGLAVTQYF.

This chain joins TRBV29-1 and TRBJ2-3; D perhaps matches TRBD2 (6 bases). The CDR3 runs to 10 residues. From germline, CDR1 is SQVTM and CDR2 ANQGSEA. V was cut by 7 bases and J by 6 bases, with 8 bases left in between. CDR3 nucleotides: TGCAGCGCGGGGGTTGATACGCAGTATTTT. Translating gives CSAGVDTQYF.

The chain uses TRBV12-3 or TRBV12-4 and TRBJ1-5; possible D gene TRBD1, 6 bases. V shed 3 bases and J shed 3 bases, with 12 bases lying between them. The CDR3 has 15 residues. The CDR3 sequence: CASSLQRGFNQPQHF. The DNA for the CDR3 is TGTGCCAGCAGTTTGCAGAGGGGGTTCAATCAGCCCCAGCATTTT.

The chain employs TRBV11-1 and TRBJ2-7, with D maybe TRBD1 (7 bases). CDR3 length equals 15 residues. V gave up 5 bases and J gave up 5 bases, with 19 bases separating them. Germline CDR1 SGHAT, CDR2 FQDESV (reference sequence). The CDR3, as DNA: TGTGCCAGCAGCCGGGGGTTGGGGACAGTCCACGAGCAGTACTTC. Translating it yields CASSRGLGTVHEQYF.

The CDR3 region is CASSYPPGQRNSYEQYF. In DNA, the CDR3 is TGTGCCAGCAGTTACCCACCAGGACAGAGAAATTCCTACGAGCAGTACTTC. The V call is TRBV6-5, the J call TRBJ2-7; D may be TRBD1 (6 bases). Trimming cost V 2 bases and J 1 base, with 18 bases left between them. CDR3 length: 17 residues. Per germline, CDR1 MNHEY and CDR2 SVGAGI.